The clone carrying this T cell receptor (beta chain) was seen only a few times. Its matching antigen is unknown. This entry is derived from a study of beta chain features in type 1 diabetes. Trimming cost V 6 bases and J 5 bases, with 11 bases left between them. Germline V gene data show CDR1 as MNHNS and CDR2 as SASEGT. The length of the CDR3 is 13 residues. Every bit of the isolated RNA underwent reverse transcription, so sequencing read expressed TCRB transcripts. The method was immunoSEQ multiplex PCR; TCRdb's version includes in-frame clones alone and lacks a portion of them. Here the sample spans around 140,000 clones, roughly 10% being singletons. Findings and caveats of the study: Significant though moderate, a shortening of TCRB CDR3s appeared in all four CD4+ subsets of Type 1 diabetes patients.

J is TRBJ1-5 and V is TRBV6-1; no definite D call. This receptor was identified in a man younger than 40 with type 1 diabetes. Sequencing was performed on central memory CD4+ T cells from blood. CDR3 protein: CASSPIRDQPQHF. The CDR3 DNA sequence: TGTGCCAGCAGCCCGATCCGCGATCAGCCCCAGCATTTT.